This T cell receptor (beta chain) was recorded in a study of blood T cell repertoires in COVID-19. Study summary: Sites in the United States, Italy and Spain provided acute and convalescent COVID-19 samples.

Profiled with immunoSEQ multiplex PCR; TCRdb holds only in-frame clones, not every one. The repertoire holds about 270,000 clones, with roughly 93% as singletons. Recruits, aged roughly 18 to 90 years, lived in 20 to 30 US areas. Each participant's cohort was designated according to participant-reported clinical history. This clone was detected only a few times. Germline values: CDR1 SGHTA, CDR2 FQGNSA. V gave up 5 bases and J gave up 3 bases; unmatched junction bases: 4. The CDR3 is 14 amino acids. The genes are TRBV7-2 and TRBJ2-3; TRBD1 agrees at 8 bases. Sequencing was carried out using PBMCs or T cells enriched from blood (not recorded which). This TCR was recovered from a woman aged 35 to 49 with acute COVID-19. CDR3 bases: TGTGCCAGCAGCCCTCGGACAGGGACAGATACGCAGTATTTT. This sequence encodes CASSPRTGTDTQYF.